Listed here is a single T cell receptor beta chain. This CDR3 region has 14 residues. The data were taken from a study of T-cell reconstitution after alpha-beta-depleted transplantation in children. The TCRbeta library was prepared with unique molecular identifiers. MiXCR was run by TCRdb on the PCR reads, yielding one entry per CDR3 protein. The sample has a few hundred thousand distinct CDR3 sequences, 9% to 12% seen once. Sequencing used PBMCs from the stem cell graft donor, obtained from the stem cell graft. The chain uses TRBV12-2 and TRBJ2-1; the table's D call TRBD2 went unverified against the DNA. TRBV12-2 is a known pseudogene. The source is a human donor who donated a stem cell graft to a child with acute lymphoblastic leukemia. For the CDR3, the DNA is TGTGCAAAACCAAGCGGGAGGTGGTACAATGAGCAGTTCTTC. Protein product: CAKPSGRWYNEQFF.